A selection of T cell receptor beta chains follows, all from one sample in a study of blood T cells in healthy people across ages. One entry per CDR3 protein, called by TCRdb with MiXCR from the 5' RACE reads. The repertoire has under 2 million distinct CDR3 sequences, roughly 32% of them found once; the top ten carry approximately 10%. The sample consisted of blood. These receptors all come from a woman in her 30s in good health. The CDR3 runs from the conserved cysteine through the conserved F or W. The D gene is left open where the match is weak. Size values are once, few and many counts, or a class for expanded clones, and some rows have none.

d_gene	v_gene	abundance	j_gene	CDR3nt	CDR3aa
.	TRBV20-1	few	TRBJ2-7	TGCAGTGCCTCGAGCGACTACGAGCAGTACTTC	CSASSDYEQYF
.	TRBV5-4	.	TRBJ2-3	TGTGCCAGCAGCTTGTCGGACTCGAGCGCAGATACGCAGTATTTT	CASSLSDSSADTQYF
.	TRBV7-9	.	TRBJ2-5	TGTGCCAGCAGCTTAGTAGGGGTAGAGACCCAGTACTTC	CASSLVGVETQYF
.	TRBV28	.	TRBJ2-7	TGTGCCAGCAGTTTTGGTAGCCCAACCTACGAGCAGTACTTC	CASSFGSPTYEQYF
TRBD1	TRBV25-1	.	TRBJ2-7	TGTGCCAGCAGTGCCTCCGGGACAGGGGGTCTCTACGAGCAGTACTTC	CASSASGTGGLYEQYF
TRBD1	TRBV7-9	few	TRBJ1-2	TGTGCCAGCAGCTTTTCGACAGGGACTAACTATGGCTACACCTTC	CASSFSTGTNYGYTF
.	TRBV9	.	TRBJ1-2	TGTGCCAGCAGCGCCGAGACAGTAACTATGGGCTACACCTTC	CASSAETVTMGYTF
.	TRBV10-3	few	TRBJ2-7	TGTGCCATCAGTGATGTGACAGGACTGTCCTACGAGCAGTACTTC	CAISDVTGLSYEQYF
.	TRBV28	.	TRBJ1-5	TGTGCCAGCAGTTTAATAGGCAGGGCTATCAATCAGCCCCAGCATTTT	CASSLIGRAINQPQHF
.	TRBV11-2	.	TRBJ1-2	TGTGCCAGCAGCTTAATTGCAGGGCCAAGAGGTGGTGGCTACACCTTC	CASSLIAGPRGGGYTF
.	TRBV2	.	TRBJ2-1	TGTGCCAGCAGTGAAGGGACCACCCCCTACAATGAGCAGTTCTTC	CASSEGTTPYNEQFF
.	TRBV27	once	TRBJ2-7	TGTGCCAGCAGTTTAATAGGTTGGGGGGACAGTGACCTGACCTACAAGCAGTACTTC	CASSLIGWGDSDLTYKQYF
.	TRBV11-2	.	TRBJ2-1	TGTGCCAGCAGCATGATCCCACCAGGCTACAATGAGCAGTTCTTC	CASSMIPPGYNEQFF
TRBD2	TRBV19	.	TRBJ2-7	TGTGCCAGTAGTTCCGCAGCGGGAGTTGTCCCCTACGAGCAGTACTTC	CASSSAAGVVPYEQYF
.	TRBV10-3	few	TRBJ2-7	TGTGCCATCAGAAGCGCAGGGGACGAGCAGTACTTC	CAIRSAGDEQYF
.	TRBV7-8	few	TRBJ2-7	TGTGCCAGCAGCTCAACTCGGGCGGGATCCCCTGCCTACGAGCAGTACTTC	CASSSTRAGSPAYEQYF
.	TRBV6-6	many	TRBJ1-5	TGTGCCAGCAGTTCCCAGTATAGCAATCAGCCCCAGCATTTT	CASSSQYSNQPQHF
.	TRBV20-1	few	TRBJ1-4	TGCAGTGCTAGGAGTCCGGGGCTGAGTGAAAAACTGTTTTTT	CSARSPGLSEKLFF
.	TRBV11-2	few	TRBJ2-7	TGTGCCAGCGGCCGAAGAGGGGTTTCAATGAGCGAGCAGTACTTC	CASGRRGVSMSEQYF
.	TRBV6-6	few	TRBJ2-7	TGTGCCAGCAGTCGGGGGGCAGGGAAGGACCTCGCCTCCGAGCAGTACTTC	CASSRGAGKDLASEQYF
.	TRBV11-3	few	TRBJ2-5	TGTGCCAGCAGCCCTGAGAGGGGTCAGACCCAGTACTTC	CASSPERGQTQYF
.	TRBV20-1	.	TRBJ1-1	TGCAGTGCTCCCAGGAATAGTGAAGCTTTCTTT	CSAPRNSEAFF
TRBD2	TRBV6-6	.	TRBJ2-1	TGTGCCAGCAGTTATCAGCGGGAGTTAGTTAGCTACAATGAGCAGTTCTTC	CASSYQRELVSYNEQFF
.	TRBV7-2	few	TRBJ1-1	TGTGCCAGCAGCTTCGCCAGCCTACAGGGTATGATCGCTGAAGCTTTCTTT	CASSFASLQGMIAEAFF
.	TRBV20-1	.	TRBJ1-5	TGCAGTGCTAGAGAACCCCAGAGGGGCAATCAGCCCCAGCATTTT	CSAREPQRGNQPQHF
.	TRBV20-1	many	TRBJ2-3	TGCAGTGCCGACGGTCGATCTAGCACAGATACGCAGTATTTT	CSADGRSSTDTQYF
.	TRBV28	.	TRBJ1-5	TGTGCCAGCAGTTCTCCCAGGGCGGGCAATCAGCCCCAGCATTTT	CASSSPRAGNQPQHF
TRBD1	TRBV20-1	.	TRBJ1-2	TGCAGTGCTAGGGGACAGGGGAGAACTAACTATGGCTACATCTTC	CSARGQGRTNYGYIF
.	TRBV4-2	few	TRBJ2-1	TGTGCCAGCAGCCAAGATTGGGGTCAGGGACCCCCCTACAATGAGCAGTTCTTC	CASSQDWGQGPPYNEQFF
.	TRBV4-1	few	TRBJ2-1	TGCGCCAGCAGCCAAGATATGTTGACGGGAGCCCAGGGAGGGCAGTTCTTC	CASSQDMLTGAQGGQFF
.	TRBV20-1	few	TRBJ2-7	TGCAGTGCTAGATCCGTAGGGGACATTTCCTACGAGCAGTACTTC	CSARSVGDISYEQYF
.	TRBV5-1	few	TRBJ2-1	TGCGCCAGCAGCTTGGGGGACCAGGGATTGGGTGAGCAGTTCTTC	CASSLGDQGLGEQFF
.	TRBV5-6	.	TRBJ1-2	TGTGCCAGCAGCCTCCTCGGGACTCGTCTAAGTGGCTACACCTTC	CASSLLGTRLSGYTF
.	TRBV20-1	.	TRBJ2-5	TGCAGTGCCATTTACCGGGCGCAAGAGACCCAGTACTTC	CSAIYRAQETQYF